This T cell receptor (beta chain) comes out of a study of Ad26.COV2.S vaccination and SARS-CoV-2 variants. Study results and limitations: The placebo group had lower spike-specific TCR breadth than the vaccine recipients did.

The V gene's germline CDR1 is MNHEY and CDR2 SMNVEV (reference sequence). The CDR3 totals 13 residues. Trimming took off 5 bases at V and 6 bases at J, with 13 bases between the two ends. The data were produced by immunoSEQ multiplex PCR, yet TCRdb's version contains in-frame clones alone and is incomplete. The sample has about 400,000 clones; roughly four fifths are singletons. With respect to this clone: The antigen is undetermined.

Noted treatment: over 15 received Ad26.COV2.S at low or high dose, single or two shots; roughly five received placebo; per-sample allocation not given. Vaccine and placebo recipients were sampled on day 63 after the first injection. This specimen was peripheral blood, taken in a trial of Ad26.COV2.S vaccine versus placebo. The clonotype originates from a person aged 18-65 years who received the Ad26.COV2.S COVID-19 vaccine or a placebo. This chain links TRBV27 with TRBJ1-1; D remains unclear. The chain's CDR3 is CASSPPGVSEAFF. In DNA form, the CDR3 reads TGTGCCAGCAGTCCCCCCGGGGTATCTGAAGCTTTCTTT.